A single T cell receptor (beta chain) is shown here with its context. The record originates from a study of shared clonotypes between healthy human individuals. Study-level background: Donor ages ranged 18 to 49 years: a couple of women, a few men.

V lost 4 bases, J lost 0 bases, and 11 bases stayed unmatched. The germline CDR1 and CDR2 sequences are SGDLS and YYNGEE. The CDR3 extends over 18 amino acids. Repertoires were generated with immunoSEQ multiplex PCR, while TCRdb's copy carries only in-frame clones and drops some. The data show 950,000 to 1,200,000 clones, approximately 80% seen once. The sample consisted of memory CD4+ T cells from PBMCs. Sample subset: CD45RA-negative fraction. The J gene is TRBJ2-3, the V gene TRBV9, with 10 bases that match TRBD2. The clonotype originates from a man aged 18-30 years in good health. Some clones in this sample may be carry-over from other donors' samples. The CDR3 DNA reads TGTGCCAGCAGCTTCCTTCCCGGACTAGCGGTTAGCACAGATACGCAGTATTTT. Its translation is CASSFLPGLAVSTDTQYF.